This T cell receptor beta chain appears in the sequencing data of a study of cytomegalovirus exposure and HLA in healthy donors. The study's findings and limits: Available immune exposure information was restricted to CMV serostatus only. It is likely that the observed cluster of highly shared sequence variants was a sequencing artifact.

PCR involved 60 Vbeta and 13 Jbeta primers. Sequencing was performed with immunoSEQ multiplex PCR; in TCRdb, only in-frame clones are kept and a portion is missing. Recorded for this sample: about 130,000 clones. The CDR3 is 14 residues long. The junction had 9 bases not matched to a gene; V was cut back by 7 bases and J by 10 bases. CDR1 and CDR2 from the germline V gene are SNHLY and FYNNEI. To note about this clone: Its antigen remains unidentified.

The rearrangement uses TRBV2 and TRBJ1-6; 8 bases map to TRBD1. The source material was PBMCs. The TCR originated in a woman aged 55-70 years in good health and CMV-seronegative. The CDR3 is CASTHLTGESPLHF. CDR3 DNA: TGTGCCAGCACTCATCTGACAGGGGAATCACCCCTCCACTTT.